This T cell receptor (beta chain) is from a study of vaccination and CD4 T cells after COVID-19. The wider study: The authors exposed cells to overlapping spike peptides derived from SARS-CoV-2, HCoV-NL63, HCoV-OC43 and HCoV-229E.

The treatment: 10-day PBMC culture with coronavirus spike peptide pools or control peptides (ViraFEST assay). During the years 2011-2018, before the COVID-19 pandemic, the unexposed donor's CD4+ T cells were collected. PBMCs, plated at about 2.2 million per well, were grown in the presence of around 10 IU/ml IL-2 and approximately 10 ug/ml peptide pools. Where cell yield allowed, unexposed-donor CD4+ T cells were probed with SARS-CoV-2 S/N and four cold-coronavirus spikes. The study's findings and limits: Median counts of SARS-CoV-2-reactive clonotypes increased from roughly 21 to 40; this difference was not significant.

Turning to this clonotype: Its antigen remains unknown.

Germline V gene data show CDR1 as SGHTA and CDR2 as FQGNSA. The CDR3 is 13 residues long. Trimming removed 1 base at V and 9 bases at J, with 11 bases between. Scientists ran DNA taken from cultured CD4+ T cells through the Oncomine TCR Beta short-read assay for sequencing. From cultured CD4+ T cells, genomic DNA was extracted. TCRdb re-analysed the PCR reads in MiXCR, keeping a single row per CDR3 protein. The sample includes roughly 6,800 distinct CDR3 sequences, roughly a third of them seen just once. The sequenced material came from CD4+ T cells from blood, cultured in vitro. This sequence was found in a human donor in good health. The gene calls are TRBV7-2 and TRBJ2-3; maybe TRBD1 (5 bases). CDR3 sequence (DNA): TGTGCCAGCAGCTTAGGGGGCTACTCGACGCAGTATTTT. Its protein product is CASSLGGYSTQYF. Full variable domain (outside the CDR3, taken from reference TRBV7-2 and TRBJ2-3): GAGVSQSPSNKVTEKGKDVELRCDPISGHTALYWYRQSLGQGLEFLIYFQGNSAPDKSGLPSDRFSAERTGGSVSTLTIQRTQQEDSAVYLCASSLGGYSTQYFGPGTRLTVL.